A single T cell receptor beta chain is shown here with its context. What it binds is unknown. The entry originates in a study of cytomegalovirus exposure and HLA in healthy donors. Broader study findings: Reported findings show TCR beta sequences accurately forecast HLA-A and HLA-B alleles in most subjects. Data from an earlier analysis indicated that most TCR beta V segments were productive either about 90% or about 30% of the time. Cytomegalovirus association was assigned to under 200 TCR beta chains. Further analysis was carried out later, and it showed several of the most significant clusters appearing linked to common viral pathogens.

CDR3 length: 15 residues. The V end was cut by 3 bases, the J end by 2 bases, with 14 bases between. Germline V CDR1 and CDR2: SGDLS, YYNGEE. The PCR employed 60 Vbeta primers together with 13 Jbeta primers. Some clones are missing from TCRdb's copy, which holds only in-frame ones; the method was immunoSEQ multiplex PCR. This repertoire shows about 160,000 clones, 75% to 85% found once; its top ten account for roughly 7.3%. The sample consisted of PBMCs. The sequence came from a male donor in good health and CMV-seropositive. The chain joins TRBV9 to TRBJ1-2; D is perhaps TRBD1 (5 bases). CDR3 nucleotide sequence: TGTGCCAGCAGCGCGGGGGGAGGGCAGAACTATGGCTACACCTTC. This codes for CASSAGGGQNYGYTF.